The 8 T cell receptor beta chains in this list originate from one sample, sequenced in a study of blood T cell repertoires in COVID-19. Clones were sequenced by immunoSEQ multiplex PCR, and TCRdb holds only the in-frame ones, with some missing. The sample has tens of thousands of clones; around 78% are singletons. The sequenced material came from peripheral blood. The origin of the receptors is a human donor in a cohort sampled during active COVID-19.

This clone was counted between two and nine times. V is TRBV6-5 and J is TRBJ2-7; 8 nucleotides align to TRBD2. The germline CDR1 and CDR2 sequences are MNHEY and SVGAGI. CDR3 length equals 13 residues. V shed 6 bases and J 7 bases; nucleotides not matched to a gene: 8. The CDR3 region is CASSREGLGEQYF. CDR3 coding DNA: TGTGCCAGCAGCCGGGAGGGCTTGGGGGAGCAGTACTTC.

This chain links TRBV5-1 with TRBJ2-2; 11 positions match TRBD2. This CDR3 has 19 amino acids. CDR1 and CDR2 from the germline V gene are SGHRS and YFSETQ. The trim removed 4 bases at V and 5 bases at J, leaving 16 bases unmatched. The CDR3 sequence is CASSLTPHTSGSRTGELFF. The DNA of the CDR3 is TGCGCCAGCAGCCTTACCCCCCATACTAGCGGGAGTAGGACCGGGGAGCTGTTTTTT.

The chain uses TRBV5-1 and TRBJ2-3; 12 nucleotides line up with TRBD2. CDR1 is SGHRS and CDR2 is YFSETQ in the germline V gene. V trimming: 1 base; J trimming: 4 bases; junction bases outside the gene matches: 10. This CDR3 is 18 amino acids long. CDR3 protein: CASSLTASGREGADTQYF. The CDR3 DNA reads TGCGCCAGCAGCTTGACGGCTAGCGGGAGGGAGGGGGCAGATACGCAGTATTTT.

This chain uses TRBV7-9 with TRBJ2-7; D remains unclear. Deletions cut 5 bases from V and 0 bases from J, with 8 bases between. The CDR3 covers 13 residues. The V gene's germline CDR1 is SEHNR and CDR2 FQNEAQ (reference sequence). The CDR3 bases are TGTGCCAGCAGCCCCCCGGGCTCCTACGAGCAGTACTTC. Its protein is CASSPPGSYEQYF.

The rearrangement joins TRBV6-5 to TRBJ1-1, with a weak D call TRBD1 (5 bases). V lost 6 bases and J 9 bases, leaving 8 bases between the germline ends. From germline, CDR1 is MNHEY and CDR2 SVGAGI. The CDR3 runs to 10 residues. CDR3 region: CASRQEKAFF. In DNA, the CDR3 is TGTGCCAGCAGACAGGAGAAAGCTTTCTTT.

This clone was seen a handful of times. The chain is built from TRBV19 and TRBJ1-2; 8 bases fit TRBD1. Germline V gene data show CDR1 as LNHDA and CDR2 as SQIVND (reference sequence). The CDR3 has 16 residues. V gave up 5 bases and J gave up 3 bases; unmatched junction bases: 11. CDR3 coding DNA: TGTGCCAGTAGTCCTGCGGACAGGGAAGGGTACTATGGCTACACCTTC. Amino acid sequence: CASSPADREGYYGYTF.

The chain links TRBV5-5 to TRBJ1-4; no definite D call. CDR1 is SGHKS and CDR2 is YYEKEE in the germline V gene (reference sequence). V shed 2 bases and J shed 6 bases, with 11 bases lying between them. The CDR3 consists of 14 residues. CDR3 coding DNA: TGTGCCAGCAGCTTTTCCGGGGAGCATGAAAAACTGTTTTTT. Protein product: CASSFSGEHEKLFF.

This chain connects TRBV7-9 to TRBJ1-1; D ambiguous. Per the germline V gene, CDR1 is SEHNR and CDR2 is FQNEAQ (reference sequence). The CDR3 extends over 13 amino acids. V lost 5 bases to trimming and J lost 5 bases, with 12 bases between them. CDR3 in amino acids: CASSLDSNTEAFF. For the CDR3, the DNA is TGTGCCAGCAGCCTCGACTCAAATACTGAAGCTTTCTTT. Using reference TRBV7-9 and TRBJ1-1 for the parts outside the CDR3, the full variable domain is DTGVSQNPRHKITKRGQNVTFRCDPISEHNRLYWYRQTLGQGPEFLTYFQNEAQLEKSRLLSDRFSAERPKGSFSTLEIQRTEQGDSAMYLCASSLDSNTEAFFGQGTRLTVV.